This entry describes one T cell receptor (beta chain). Antigen specificity is unknown. These data belong to a study of cytomegalovirus exposure and HLA in healthy donors. Study context: Among the roughly 430 genotyped donors, 81% were placed in the Caucasian-associated ancestry cluster. Study results and caveats: Most of the CMV-associated TCR beta chains (in a later analysis) appeared to be HLA-restricted. Later analysis indicated greater clonal expansion among HLA-associated TCR beta chains than among equally common other chains.

Trimming removed 5 bases from V and 9 bases from J, with 11 bases in between. CDR3 length: 12 amino acids. Germline V gene lookup returns CDR1 SEHNR and CDR2 FQNEAQ (reference sequence). It was with 60 Vbeta and 13 Jbeta primers that the PCR ran. Produced via immunoSEQ multiplex PCR; TCRdb's table is partial and in-frame only. The sample records about 170,000 clones, around 84% being singletons. Sequenced sample: PBMCs. V is TRBV7-9 and J is TRBJ2-1, with D tentatively TRBD1 (5 bases). This clonotype was sampled from a man aged 18-30 years in good health and CMV-seropositive. The CDR3 here is CASSNRNTEQFF. CDR3 coding DNA: TGTGCCAGCAGCAACAGGAACACTGAGCAGTTCTTC.